Below are 13 T cell receptor beta chains sequenced from a single sample in a study of technical replicates of blood from four donors. Assay used: immunoSEQ multiplex PCR; TCRdb lists only in-frame clones, some missing. The sample contains under 75,000 clones, around 96% of which appear only once. Sequenced input: T cells isolated from PBMCs. Source of these receptors: a human donor in good health.

The chain uses TRBV9 and TRBJ2-1; a weak D match, TRBD2 (6 bases). V lost 0 bases, J lost 0 bases, and 10 bases lay in between. Germline V gene sequence: CDR1 SGDLS, CDR2 YYNGEE. The length of the CDR3 is 16 residues. The CDR3 loop reads CASSVEAGFSYNEQFF. The DNA for the CDR3 is TGTGCCAGCAGCGTAGAGGCGGGGTTCTCCTACAATGAGCAGTTCTTC.

This chain links TRBV14 with TRBJ2-7; weak D call: TRBD2 (5 bases). With 4 bases removed from V and 1 base from J, the gap between germline ends came to 11 bases. The CDR3 consists of 14 residues. The germline CDR1 and CDR2 sequences are SGHDN and FVKESK. The CDR3 DNA sequence: TGTGCCAGCAGCCCCGTAGCGCTTTCCTACGAGCAGTACTTC. It is translated as CASSPVALSYEQYF.

The chain has TRBV19 and TRBJ2-7; D might be TRBD2 (6 bases). Germline CDR1 LNHDA, CDR2 SQIVND (reference sequence). The CDR3 has 15 residues. The V gene lost 3 bases and the J gene lost 4 bases, with 16 bases spanning the gap. CDR3 in amino acids: CASSIGGVGLYEQYF. The CDR3 coding sequence is TGTGCCAGTAGTATCGGGGGAGTAGGGCTTTACGAGCAGTACTTC.

The chain combines TRBV7-6 with TRBJ2-2, with D hard to call. Looked up from germline, CDR1 is SGHVS and CDR2 is FNYEAQ. The CDR3 runs 14 residues. V was pared by 6 bases and J by 1 base, with 9 bases between. The CDR3 coding sequence is TGTGCCAGCAGTTATAATAGGAACACCGGGGAGCTGTTTTTT. Its protein is CASSYNRNTGELFF.

The chain uses TRBV5-5 and TRBJ1-2; possibly TRBD1 for D (6 bases). V shed 4 bases and J shed 8 bases, with 15 bases lying between them. Germline V CDR1 and CDR2: SGHKS, YYEKEE (reference sequence). This CDR3 has 13 amino acids. CDR3 loop: CASSARGGTGYTF. For the CDR3, the DNA is TGTGCCAGCAGCGCACGGGGGGGGACAGGCTACACCTTC.

The chain combines TRBV27 with TRBJ2-7, with D perhaps TRBD1 (5 bases). V was trimmed by 10 bases and J by 2 bases, leaving 18 bases between them. Germline loops: CDR1 MNHEY, CDR2 SMNVEV (reference sequence). CDR3 length: 14 amino acids. The chain's CDR3 is CAISRVRPAYEQYF. The CDR3 region has the DNA TGTGCCATCAGCAGGGTAAGACCAGCCTACGAGCAGTACTTC.

This chain links TRBV20-1 with TRBJ2-1; no clear D. CDR3 length: 11 residues. The germline V gene encodes CDR1 DFQATT and CDR2 SNEGSKA (reference sequence). V was pared by 5 bases and J by 3 bases, with 5 bases between. The DNA of the CDR3 is TGCAGTGCTCTCTACTACAATGAGCAGTTCTTC. Residues: CSALYYNEQFF.

The chain uses TRBV18 and TRBJ2-1; D not certain. In germline, CDR1 is KGHSH, CDR2 LQKENI. The length of the CDR3 is 13 residues. V shed 2 bases and J shed 10 bases, with 12 bases lying between them. The CDR3 DNA is TGTGCCAGCTCACCATCGGGTGGCTGGGAGCAGTTCTTC. Encoded protein: CASSPSGGWEQFF.

This clone was counted a few times. The V call is TRBV7-9, the J call TRBJ1-1; a possible D gene is TRBD1 (5 bases). The CDR3 totals 12 residues. CDR1 is SEHNR, CDR2 FQNEAQ, per germline (reference sequence). Between the trimmed V and J ends, which lost 5 bases and 4 bases, there was a span of 8 bases. The CDR3 is CASSLGATEAFF. The CDR3 coding sequence is TGTGCCAGCAGCCTAGGGGCCACTGAAGCTTTCTTT.

Only one count was recorded for this clone. CDR3 amino acids: CATSRETAFHTEAFF. The CDR3 coding sequence is TGTGCCACCAGCAGAGAGACAGCCTTCCACACTGAAGCTTTCTTT. This sequence joins TRBV15 and TRBJ1-1; tentatively, D is TRBD1 (5 bases). The V gene lost 0 bases and the J gene lost 3 bases, with 11 bases spanning the gap. This CDR3 comprises 15 residues. CDR1 and CDR2 (germline): LNHNV, YYDKDF (reference sequence).

The genes are TRBV5-1 and TRBJ2-5; 7 nucleotides agree with TRBD1. V dropped 2 bases and J dropped 2; count of bases not matched to a gene: 3. There are 14 residues in the CDR3. Germline CDR1 reads SGHRS; CDR2 reads YFSETQ. The CDR3 loop reads CASSLGQEQETQYF. The DNA of the CDR3 is TGCGCCAGCAGCTTAGGACAGGAGCAAGAGACCCAGTACTTC.

This rearrangement joins TRBV7-9 to TRBJ2-7, with D tentatively TRBD1 (6 bases). Trimming took 2 bases from V and 3 from J, leaving 11 bases between them. CDR3 length: 14 amino acids. Germline V gene lookup returns CDR1 SEHNR and CDR2 FQNEAQ (reference sequence). Here the CDR3 DNA reads TGTGCCAGCAGCTTATCAGGGGAACACTACGAGCAGTACTTC. Protein: CASSLSGEHYEQYF.

The J gene is TRBJ1-1, the V gene TRBV4-3; D unresolved. CDR1 is LGHNA and CDR2 is YSLEER in the germline V gene. The CDR3 is 14 residues long. V shed 0 bases and J shed 4 bases, with 9 bases lying between them. In DNA, the CDR3 is TGCGCCAGCAGCCAAGATCCCAGTGCCACTGAAGCTTTCTTT. Amino acid sequence: CASSQDPSATEAFF.